The 27 T cell receptor beta chains below were found in one sample sequenced in a study of blood T cell repertoires in COVID-19. Method: immunoSEQ multiplex PCR; TCRdb's copy keeps in-frame clones and lacks some. The profile shows roughly 250,000 clones, 80% to 90% of them singletons. The sample was peripheral blood. These receptors all stem from a man aged 35 to 55 with acute or convalescent COVID-19.

The chain combines TRBV19 with TRBJ1-5; D is unclear. V was trimmed by 7 bases and J by 0 bases, leaving 10 bases between them. The CDR3 has 14 residues. In germline, CDR1 is LNHDA, CDR2 SQIVND (reference sequence). The CDR3 DNA reads as TGTGCCAGTACCGAGGGTTATAGCAATCAGCCCCAGCATTTT. Its translation is CASTEGYSNQPQHF.

This clone was recorded only once. This sequence joins TRBV7-9 and TRBJ2-5, with 9 nucleotides matching TRBD1. The J segment lost 3 bases and the V segment lost 1 base, leaving 6 bases of the junction unmatched. Germline CDR1 is SEHNR and CDR2 is FQNEAQ (reference sequence). The CDR3 spans 16 residues. The CDR3 DNA is TGTGCCAGCAGCTTAGGTCTGACAGGGGGAGAAGAGACCCAGTACTTC. It is translated as CASSLGLTGGEETQYF.

V usage is TRBV19 and J usage is TRBJ1-3, with 7 bases that match TRBD1. The CDR3 consists of 15 residues. CDR1 is LNHDA and CDR2 is SQIVND in the germline V gene (reference sequence). Losses at the gene ends were 3 bases for V and 7 bases for J; bases not matched to a gene: 9. The CDR3 nucleotides read TGTGCCAGTAGTATCGCAACCCTACAGGGGAACACCATATATTTT. This gives the protein CASSIATLQGNTIYF.

V and J are TRBV27 and TRBJ2-3; a weak D match, TRBD2 (5 bases). V was clipped by 4 bases and J by 2 bases, with 13 bases between them. This CDR3 is 15 amino acids long. From germline, CDR1 is MNHEY and CDR2 SMNVEV (reference sequence). CDR3 in DNA: TGTGCCAGCAGTTCCAACACCGACTACACAGATACGCAGTATTTT. It translates to CASSSNTDYTDTQYF.

DNA for the CDR3: TGCGCCAGCAGCCAAGACAGGTATCCCGGGCCCCAGCATTTT. Translating it yields CASSQDRYPGPQHF. The chain carries TRBV4-1 and TRBJ1-5; D is unresolved. The CDR3 is 14 residues long. Germline CDR1 is MGHRA and CDR2 is YSYEKL. V was clipped by 0 bases and J by 9 bases, with 12 bases between them.

This chain joins TRBV6-2 or TRBV6-3 and TRBJ1-2, with 7 bases matching TRBD1. CDR1 is MNHEY, CDR2 SVGEGT, per germline. J lost 2 bases, V lost 4 bases, and 7 bases had no gene match. The CDR3 extends over 15 amino acids. The chain's CDR3 is CASSSPGGANYGYTF. CDR3 nucleotides: TGTGCCAGCAGTTCTCCAGGGGGAGCCAACTATGGCTACACCTTC.

This clone has just one count. This chain connects TRBV5-4 to TRBJ2-5; D might be TRBD1 (6 bases). Germline V gene sequence: CDR1 SGHNT, CDR2 YYREEE (reference sequence). This CDR3 is 14 amino acids long. V lost 1 base to trimming and J lost 3 bases, with 10 bases between them. CDR3 region: CASSLSPGEETQYF. DNA of the CDR3: TGTGCCAGCAGCTTGTCCCCAGGGGAAGAGACCCAGTACTTC.

V and J are TRBV30 and TRBJ1-2; weak D call: TRBD1 (6 bases). The CDR3 extends over 14 amino acids. CDR1 is GTSNPN, CDR2 SVGIG, per germline (reference sequence). V was pared by 0 bases and J by 8 bases, with 16 bases between. The CDR3 sequence: CAWSVRTQGKGYTF. DNA for the CDR3: TGTGCCTGGAGTGTACGGACACAGGGAAAGGGCTACACCTTC. The full variable domain, rest sourced from reference TRBV30 and TRBJ1-2, is SQTIHQWPATLVQPVGSPLSLECTVEGTSNPNLYWYRQAAGRGLQLLFYSVGIGQISSEVPQNLSASRPQDRQFILSSKKLLLSDSGFYLCAWSVRTQGKGYTFGSGTRLTVV.

The rearrangement uses TRBV7-2 and TRBJ1-2; TRBD1 aligns across 11 bases. This CDR3 has 15 amino acids. With V trimmed by 4 bases and J by 7 bases, 8 bases remained unmatched. Per the germline V gene, CDR1 is SGHTA and CDR2 is FQGNSA. In nucleotides, the CDR3 is TGTGCCAGCAGCTCACCCGGGACAGGGGGGGGTGGCTACACCTTC. This translates into CASSSPGTGGGGYTF.

The V call is TRBV5-3, the J call TRBJ1-1; 9 nucleotides agree with TRBD1. TRBV5-3 is an ORF, with its function uncertain. The CDR3 covers 15 residues. V was clipped by 3 bases and J by 0 bases; unmatched bases: 3. Here the CDR3 reads CARSSTGGMNTEAFF. The CDR3 nucleotides are TGTGCCAGAAGCTCGACAGGGGGTATGAACACTGAAGCTTTCTTT.

The sample holds a few counts of this clone. The chain links TRBV30 to TRBJ1-4; D is ambiguous. V was trimmed by 2 bases and J by 0 bases, leaving 10 bases between them. The V gene's germline CDR1 is GTSNPN and CDR2 SVGIG (reference sequence). The CDR3 is made up of 15 amino acids. DNA for the CDR3: TGTGCCTGGAGTACCCGACACGCAACTAATGAAAAACTGTTTTTT. It specifies CAWSTRHATNEKLFF.

In this sample, this clone turned up a few times. This chain links TRBV29-1 with TRBJ1-2; 9 bases align to TRBD1. The germline gives CDR1 SQVTM, CDR2 ANQGSEA. V was pared by 6 bases and J by 8 bases, with 7 bases of the junction left unmatched. The CDR3 contains 12 residues. In nucleotides, the CDR3 is TGCAGCGTACAGGGGGCAGGCTGGGGCTACACCTTC. It codes for CSVQGAGWGYTF.

The chain joins TRBV7-8 to TRBJ2-7; D possibly corresponds to TRBD1 (6 bases). Trimming cost V 1 base and J 5 bases, with 12 bases left between them. This CDR3 region has 14 residues. Looked up from germline, CDR1 is SGHVS and CDR2 is FQNEAQ. CDR3 protein: CASSLGRGSDEQYF. CDR3 in DNA: TGTGCCAGCAGCTTAGGCAGGGGCAGTGACGAGCAGTACTTC.

CDR3 loop: CASSLSGREAEAFF. For the CDR3, the DNA is TGCGCCAGCAGCTTGTCCGGTAGAGAGGCTGAAGCTTTCTTT. The chain joins TRBV5-1 to TRBJ1-1; no clear D gene. V was cut by 1 base and J by 6 bases, with 13 bases left in between. Germline V lookup: CDR1 SGHRS, CDR2 YFSETQ. This CDR3 contains 14 residues.

The CDR3 DNA follows: TGTGCCTGGAGCATACAGGGGGCCTACGAGCAGTACTTC. Translating gives CAWSIQGAYEQYF. This chain links TRBV30 with TRBJ2-7; 8 bases are shared with TRBD1. This CDR3 has 13 amino acids. V lost 3 bases, J lost 2 bases, and 3 bases stayed unmatched. Germline CDR1 reads GTSNPN; CDR2 reads SVGIG (reference sequence). Complete variable domain (other parts from reference TRBV30 and TRBJ2-7): SQTIHQWPATLVQPVGSPLSLECTVEGTSNPNLYWYRQAAGRGLQLLFYSVGIGQISSEVPQNLSASRPQDRQFILSSKKLLLSDSGFYLCAWSIQGAYEQYFGPGTRLTVT.

V gene TRBV11-3 combines with J gene TRBJ2-7, with TRBD1 matching 11 bases. The CDR3 loop spans 14 amino acids. Germline CDR1 reads SGHNT; CDR2 reads YENEEA. After removal of 5 bases from V and 2 bases from J, the junction contained 2 bases not matched to a gene. The CDR3 reads CASSRTGGAYEQYF. The CDR3 region has the DNA TGTGCCAGCAGCCGGACAGGGGGCGCCTACGAGCAGTACTTC. Based on the CDR3 plus reference TRBV11-3 and TRBJ2-7, the full variable domain is EAGVVQSPRYKIIEKKQPVAFWCNPISGHNTLYWYLQNLGQGPELLIRYENEEAVDDSQLPKDRFSAERLKGVDSTLKIQPAELGDSAVYLCASSRTGGAYEQYFGPGTRLTVT.

This clone was seen once. This chain uses TRBV6-1 with TRBJ1-6, with a tentative D call TRBD1 (6 bases). Looked up from germline, CDR1 is MNHNS and CDR2 is SASEGT. Trimming shortened V by 4 bases and J by 0 bases, and 13 bases separated the two germline ends. This CDR3 is built from 17 residues. In nucleotides, the CDR3 is TGTGCCAGCAGTGTCCAGGGGATTAGCTCCTATAATTCACCCCTCCACTTT. Amino acid sequence: CASSVQGISSYNSPLHF.

Details on this clone: Germline is not matched at one junction end, which may reflect a read error. The V and J genes are TRBV4-2 and TRBJ1-2; 9 bases agree with TRBD1. CDR3 length equals 12 residues. The germline gives CDR1 LGHNA, CDR2 YNFKEQ. CDR3 amino acids: CASSQDGQGKAF. In nucleotides, the CDR3 is TGTGCCAGCAGCCAAGATGGACAGGGGAAGGCCTTC.

The chain links TRBV21-1 to TRBJ1-5; TRBD1, as called in the table, went unchecked against the DNA. TRBV21-1 is classified as a pseudogene. This CDR3 has 18 amino acids. The CDR3 reads CASSARTGVANDSQPQHF. The CDR3 bases are TGTGCCAGCAGCGCCAGGACAGGGGTGGCTAACGATTCTCAGCCCCAGCATTTT.

The chain couples TRBV19 to TRBJ1-2; D ambiguous. V was trimmed by 10 bases and J by 3 bases, leaving 9 bases between them. CDR3 size: 11 residues. Germline lookup yields CDR1 LNHDA and CDR2 SQIVND (reference sequence). The CDR3 DNA follows: TGTGCCACTCGCCGGGACTATGGCTACACCTTC. Translation: CATRRDYGYTF.

The chain employs TRBV28 and TRBJ1-6; TRBD1 matches at 7 bases. This CDR3 has 15 residues. Losses at the gene ends were 6 bases for V and 7 bases for J; bases not matched to a gene: 9. Per the germline V gene, CDR1 is MDHEN and CDR2 is SYDVKM. The CDR3 DNA is TGTGCCAGCAGACCCCGGGACAGCAAAAATTCACCCCTCCACTTT. As protein: CASRPRDSKNSPLHF. Full variable domain (outside the CDR3, taken from reference TRBV28 and TRBJ1-6): DVKVTQSSRYLVKRTGEKVFLECVQDMDHENMFWYRQDPGLGLRLIYFSYDVKMKEKGDIPEGYSVSREKKERFSLILESASTNQTSMYLCASRPRDSKNSPLHFGNGTRLTVT.

The J gene is TRBJ1-5, the V gene TRBV3-1 (or the pseudogene TRBV3-2), with 7 bases lining up with TRBD1. Germline CDR1 reads LGHDT; CDR2 reads YNNKEL (reference sequence). This CDR3 contains 14 residues. J lost 3 bases, V lost 4 bases, and 3 bases had no gene match. CDR3 DNA: TGTGCCAGCAGCCTTGGGACAGCCAATCAGCCCCAGCATTTT. Protein: CASSLGTANQPQHF.

The J gene is TRBJ2-7, the V gene TRBV2; 7 bases map to TRBD1. J lost 2 bases, V lost 7 bases, and 8 bases had no gene match. CDR1 is SNHLY, CDR2 FYNNEI, per germline. CDR3 length: 14 amino acids. For the CDR3, the DNA is TGTGCCAGCACGGCCTCCCAGGGGGCCTACGAGCAGTACTTC. Translation gives CASTASQGAYEQYF.

The chain joins TRBV21-1 to TRBJ2-1; TRBD2, as called in the table, went unchecked against the DNA. TRBV21-1 is noted as a pseudogene. The CDR3 runs to 17 residues. CDR3 in amino acids: CASSARLAGGQVDEQFF. The CDR3 coding sequence is TGTGCCAGCAGCGCCCGACTAGCGGGGGGGCAGGTCGATGAGCAGTTCTTC.

V is TRBV5-6 and J is TRBJ2-7; 9 nucleotides align to TRBD2. The CDR3 is made up of 17 amino acids. Germline trimming cut 0 bases from V and 5 bases from J; bases unmatched to any gene: 12. The V gene's germline CDR1 is SGHDT and CDR2 YYEEEE. CDR3 nucleotides: TGTGCCAGCAGCTTGGGGGCTAGCGGGGACTTTGGAGACGAGCAGTACTTC. Its protein is CASSLGASGDFGDEQYF.

The genes are TRBV13 and TRBJ1-2; D is perhaps TRBD1 (6 bases). V lost 2 bases to trimming and J lost 6 bases, with 13 bases between them. From germline, CDR1 is PRHDT and CDR2 FYEKMQ (reference sequence). CDR3 size: 14 residues. The CDR3 DNA is TGTGCCAGCAGCTTATGGGGGGGCGCTGATGGCTACACCTTC. It encodes CASSLWGGADGYTF.

The rearrangement joins TRBV6-1 to TRBJ1-5; D is unresolved. V shed 2 bases and J shed 2 bases, with 13 bases lying between them. The CDR3 consists of 16 residues. Germline V lookup: CDR1 MNHNS, CDR2 SASEGT. CDR3 in amino acids: CASSENFWQGNQPQHF. Written as DNA, the CDR3 is TGTGCCAGCAGTGAAAATTTTTGGCAGGGCAATCAGCCCCAGCATTTT.